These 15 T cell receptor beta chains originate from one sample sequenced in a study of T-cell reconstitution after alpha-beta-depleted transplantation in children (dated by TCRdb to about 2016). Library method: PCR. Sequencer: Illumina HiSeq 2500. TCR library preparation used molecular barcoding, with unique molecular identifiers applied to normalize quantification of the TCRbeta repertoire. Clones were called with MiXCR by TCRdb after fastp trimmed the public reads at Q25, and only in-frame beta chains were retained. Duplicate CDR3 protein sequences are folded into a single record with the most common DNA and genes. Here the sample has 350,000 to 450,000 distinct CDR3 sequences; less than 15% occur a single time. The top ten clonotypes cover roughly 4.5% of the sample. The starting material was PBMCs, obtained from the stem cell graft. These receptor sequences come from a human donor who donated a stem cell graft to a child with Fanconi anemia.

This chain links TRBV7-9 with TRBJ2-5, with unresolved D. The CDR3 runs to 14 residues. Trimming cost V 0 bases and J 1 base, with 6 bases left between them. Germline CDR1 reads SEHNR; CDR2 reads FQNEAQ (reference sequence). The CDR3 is CASSLANSQETQYF. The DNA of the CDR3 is TGTGCCAGCAGCTTAGCAAACAGCCAAGAGACCCAGTACTTC.

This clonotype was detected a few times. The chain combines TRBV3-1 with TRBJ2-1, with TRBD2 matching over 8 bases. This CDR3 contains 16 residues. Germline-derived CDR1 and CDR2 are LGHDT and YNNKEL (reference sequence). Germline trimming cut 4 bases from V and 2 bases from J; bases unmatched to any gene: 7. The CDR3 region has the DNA TGTGCCAGCAGCCCCCCGGAACTAGCGGCCTACAATGAGCAGTTCTTC. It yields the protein CASSPPELAAYNEQFF.

For the CDR3, the DNA is TGTGCCAGCAGTTACTTAGCGGGTCTTATCTACAATGAGCAGTTCTTC. Translating it yields CASSYLAGLIYNEQFF. The chain combines TRBV6-2 or TRBV6-3 with TRBJ2-1; 7 bases are a match to TRBD2. Per the germline V gene, CDR1 is MNHEY and CDR2 is SVGEGT. J was trimmed by 3 bases and V by 1 base; bases with no gene match: 6. CDR3 length equals 16 residues.

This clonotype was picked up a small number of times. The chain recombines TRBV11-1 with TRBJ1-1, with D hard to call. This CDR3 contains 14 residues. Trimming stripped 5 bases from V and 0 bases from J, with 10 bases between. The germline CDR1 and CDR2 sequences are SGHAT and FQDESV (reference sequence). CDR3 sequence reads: CASSLMTVNTEAFF. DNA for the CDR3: TGTGCCAGCAGCCTCATGACCGTGAACACTGAAGCTTTCTTT.

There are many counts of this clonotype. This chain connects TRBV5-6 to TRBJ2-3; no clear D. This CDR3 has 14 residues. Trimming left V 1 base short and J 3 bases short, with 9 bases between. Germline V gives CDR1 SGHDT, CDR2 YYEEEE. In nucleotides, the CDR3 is TGTGCCAGCAGCTTGTTTAAGGAAACAGATACGCAGTATTTT. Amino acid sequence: CASSLFKETDTQYF. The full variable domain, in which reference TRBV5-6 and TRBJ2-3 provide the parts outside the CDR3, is DAGVTQSPTHLIKTRGQQVTLRCSPKSGHDTVSWYQQALGQGPQFIFQYYEEEERQRGNFPDRFSGHQFPNYSSELNVNALLLGDSALYLCASSLFKETDTQYFGPGTRLTVL.

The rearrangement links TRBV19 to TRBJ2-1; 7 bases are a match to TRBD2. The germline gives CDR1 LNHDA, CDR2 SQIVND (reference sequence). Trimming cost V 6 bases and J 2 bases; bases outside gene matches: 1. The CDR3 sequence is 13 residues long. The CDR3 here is CASRSGAYNEQFF. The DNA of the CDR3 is TGTGCCAGTAGGAGCGGGGCCTACAATGAGCAGTTCTTC.

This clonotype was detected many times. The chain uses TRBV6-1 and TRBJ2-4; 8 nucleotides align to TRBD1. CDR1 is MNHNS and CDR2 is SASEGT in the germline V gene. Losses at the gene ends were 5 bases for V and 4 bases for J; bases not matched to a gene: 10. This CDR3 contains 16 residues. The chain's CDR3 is CASSRGDRNLKNIQYF. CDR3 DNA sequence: TGTGCCAGCAGTAGAGGGGACAGGAACTTAAAAAACATTCAGTACTTC.

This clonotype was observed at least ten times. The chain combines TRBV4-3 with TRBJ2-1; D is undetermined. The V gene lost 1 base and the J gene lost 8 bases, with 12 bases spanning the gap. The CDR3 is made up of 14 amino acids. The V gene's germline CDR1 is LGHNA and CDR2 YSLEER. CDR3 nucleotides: TGCGCCAGCAGCCAAGGTCTAGGTTCGGATGAGCAGTTCTTC. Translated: CASSQGLGSDEQFF.

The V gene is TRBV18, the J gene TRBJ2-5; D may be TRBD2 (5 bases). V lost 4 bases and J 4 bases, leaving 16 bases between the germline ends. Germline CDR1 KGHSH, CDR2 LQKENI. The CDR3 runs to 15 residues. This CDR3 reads CASSLDGLKGETQYF. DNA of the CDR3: TGTGCCAGCTCACTCGATGGACTGAAGGGAGAGACCCAGTACTTC.

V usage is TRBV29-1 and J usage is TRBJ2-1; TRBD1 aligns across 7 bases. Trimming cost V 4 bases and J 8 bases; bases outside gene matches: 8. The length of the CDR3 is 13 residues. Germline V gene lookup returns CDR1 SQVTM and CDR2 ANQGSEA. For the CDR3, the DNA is TGCAGCGTTGCGGACAGGAGTTTCGATGAGCAGTTCTTC. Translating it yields CSVADRSFDEQFF.

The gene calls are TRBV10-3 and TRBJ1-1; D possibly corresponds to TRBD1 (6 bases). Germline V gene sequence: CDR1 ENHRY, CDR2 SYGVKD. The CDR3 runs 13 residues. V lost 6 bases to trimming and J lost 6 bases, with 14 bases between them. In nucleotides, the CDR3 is TGTGCCATCAGGGTTTCCGGGGGCTCTGAAGCTTTCTTT. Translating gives CAIRVSGGSEAFF.

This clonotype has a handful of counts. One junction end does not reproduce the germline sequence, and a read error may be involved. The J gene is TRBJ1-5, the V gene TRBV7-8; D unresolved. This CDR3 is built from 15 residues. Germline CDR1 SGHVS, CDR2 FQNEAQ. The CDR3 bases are TGTGCCAGCAGCCCCTTTTCCACTAGCAATCAGCCCCAGCAATTT. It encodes CASSPFSTSNQPQQF.

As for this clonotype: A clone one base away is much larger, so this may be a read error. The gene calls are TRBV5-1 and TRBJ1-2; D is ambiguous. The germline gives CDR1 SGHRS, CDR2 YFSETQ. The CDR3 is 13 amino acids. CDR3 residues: CVSSLAGVYGYTF. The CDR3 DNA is TGCGTCAGCAGCTTGGCCGGGGTCTATGGCTACACCTTC. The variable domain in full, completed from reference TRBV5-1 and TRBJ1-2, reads KAGVTQTPRYLIKTRGQQVTLSCSPISGHRSVSWYQQTPGQGLQFLFEYFSETQRNKGNFPGRFSGRQFSNSRSEMNVSTLELGDSALYLCVSSLAGVYGYTFGSGTRLTVV.

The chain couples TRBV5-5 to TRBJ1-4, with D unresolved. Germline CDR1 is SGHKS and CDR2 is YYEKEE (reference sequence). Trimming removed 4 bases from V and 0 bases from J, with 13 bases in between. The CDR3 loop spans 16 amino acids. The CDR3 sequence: CASSPWGAATNEKLFF. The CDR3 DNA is TGTGCCAGCAGCCCCTGGGGTGCAGCAACTAATGAAAAACTGTTTTTT. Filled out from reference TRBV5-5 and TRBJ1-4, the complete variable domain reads DAGVTQSPTHLIKTRGQQVTLRCSPISGHKSVSWYQQVLGQGPQFIFQYYEKEERGRGNFPDRFSARQFPNYSSELNVNALLLGDSALYLCASSPWGAATNEKLFFGSGTQLSVL.

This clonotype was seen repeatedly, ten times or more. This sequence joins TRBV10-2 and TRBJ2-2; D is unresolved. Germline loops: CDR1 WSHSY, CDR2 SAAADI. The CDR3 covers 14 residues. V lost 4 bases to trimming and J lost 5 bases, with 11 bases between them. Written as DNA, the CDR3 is TGCGCCAGCAGTGCGAGACGCATGACCGGGGAGCTGTTTTTT. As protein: CASSARRMTGELFF.